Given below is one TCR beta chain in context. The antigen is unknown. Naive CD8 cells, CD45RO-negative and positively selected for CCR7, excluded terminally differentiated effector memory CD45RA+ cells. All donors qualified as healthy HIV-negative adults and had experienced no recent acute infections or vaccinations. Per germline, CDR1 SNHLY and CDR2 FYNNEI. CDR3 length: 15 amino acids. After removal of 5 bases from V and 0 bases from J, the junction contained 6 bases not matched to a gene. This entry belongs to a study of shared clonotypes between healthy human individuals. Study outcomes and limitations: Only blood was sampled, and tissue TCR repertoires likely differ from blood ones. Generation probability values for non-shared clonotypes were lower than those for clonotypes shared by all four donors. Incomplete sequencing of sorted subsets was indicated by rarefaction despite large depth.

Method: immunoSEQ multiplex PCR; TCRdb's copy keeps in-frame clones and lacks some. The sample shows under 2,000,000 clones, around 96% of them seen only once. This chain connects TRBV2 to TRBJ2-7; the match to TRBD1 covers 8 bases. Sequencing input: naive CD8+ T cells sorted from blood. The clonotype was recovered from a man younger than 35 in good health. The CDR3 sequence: CASSHDRGSSYEQYF. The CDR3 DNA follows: TGTGCCAGCAGTCATGACAGGGGAAGCTCCTACGAGCAGTACTTC.